This T cell receptor (delta chain) was identified in a study of Vδ1+ human thymocytes. Overall study findings and caveats: Approximately 20% of thymic delta-chain sequences were Vdelta2, with few Vdelta3, unlike blood Vdelta1+ controls. In the thymus, TRG and TRD repertoires looked highly polyclonal with Gaussian CDR3 lengths.

Between the trimmed V and J ends, which lost 4 bases and 0 bases, there was a span of 15 bases. CDR3 size: 16 residues. Germline-derived CDR1 and CDR2 are TSWWSYY and QGS. With regard to this clone: The antigen is undetermined.

RNA was extracted from the cells and then reverse transcribed. CDR3 amplicons came from multiplex PCR with pooled V-gene forward and constant-region reverse primers. TCRdb redid clone calling on the multiplex PCR reads using CATT. The sample has 45,000 to 75,000 delta-chain clones, around 16% seen once. The rearrangement uses TRDV1 and TRDJ1; D perhaps matches TRDD3 (6 bases). The receptor's source is a girl in the first two years of life who had congenital heart surgery. The sequencing input was Vdelta1+ gamma-delta thymocytes from the thymus. Sample subset: FACS-sorted CD3+ TCRalphabeta- TCRVdelta1+ TCRVdelta2- thymocytes. CDR3: CALGGPITGNTDKLIF. For the CDR3, the DNA is TGTGCTCTTGGGGGACCCATAACTGGGAACACCGATAAACTCATCTTT.